The 20 T cell receptor beta chains below come from one sample, sequenced in a study of patients and donors after allogeneic stem cell transplantation. TCRdb independently ran MiXCR on the RT-PCR reads; one entry per CDR3 protein. The table lists around 70,000 distinct CDR3 sequences, 26% of them singletons, with 26% in the top ten. The source material was blood, either unsorted or a sorted T cell fraction (not recorded which). These receptors all stem from a human donor who was either an allogeneic HSCT recipient or a stem cell or donor lymphocyte infusion donor (not recorded which). It is not recorded whose cells these are; they may come from a transplant donor.

The chain joins TRBV20-1 to TRBJ2-7; D is unresolved. Germline assignment: CDR1 DFQATT and CDR2 SNEGSKA (reference sequence). With 0 bases removed from V and 8 bases from J, the gap between germline ends came to 17 bases. The CDR3 is 14 amino acids. CDR3 protein: CSARDQESLFKQYF. CDR3 sequence (DNA): TGCAGTGCTAGAGATCAGGAGTCGCTATTCAAGCAGTACTTC.

The gene calls are TRBV12-3 or TRBV12-4 and TRBJ2-3; a possible D gene is TRBD1 (5 bases). V lost 3 bases, J lost 0 bases, and 7 bases lay in between. This CDR3 is built from 14 residues. Here the CDR3 reads CASSLTASTDTQYF. The CDR3 DNA is TGTGCCAGCAGTTTGACAGCGAGCACAGATACGCAGTATTTT.

This clonotype was recorded a few times. V and J are TRBV7-9 and TRBJ2-1, with TRBD2 identical over 9 bases. CDR3 length equals 14 residues. V was pared by 5 bases and J by 15 bases, with 14 bases of the junction left unmatched. Germline CDR1 is SEHNR and CDR2 is FQNEAQ (reference sequence). The DNA of the CDR3 is TGTGCCAGCAGCCGACCTTTGGTAGCGGGAGACTCGTTCTTC. Translating gives CASSRPLVAGDSFF.

The rearrangement joins TRBV20-1 to TRBJ2-1; 12 positions match TRBD2. Germline assignment: CDR1 DFQATT and CDR2 SNEGSKA (reference sequence). The CDR3 is 16 residues long. Losses at the gene ends were 4 bases for V and 2 bases for J; bases not matched to a gene: 6. The CDR3 spells CSATHLAGGAYNEQFF. The CDR3 DNA sequence: TGCAGTGCTACCCACCTAGCGGGGGGGGCCTACAATGAGCAGTTCTTC.

The rearrangement uses TRBV12-3 or TRBV12-4 and TRBJ2-3; the D gene is possibly TRBD2 (5 bases). There are 17 residues in the CDR3. Trimming pared 5 bases from V and 5 bases from J, leaving 23 bases between. The CDR3 sequence: CASSVWVSPGEGDTQYF. DNA for the CDR3: TGTGCCAGCAGTGTGTGGGTCAGTCCAGGAGAGGGAGATACGCAGTATTTT.

This clonotype was picked up a small number of times. The chain carries TRBV6-6 and TRBJ1-5; D call uncertain. CDR3 length: 17 residues. Trimming left V 5 bases short and J 3 bases short, with 20 bases between. Germline V gives CDR1 MNHNY, CDR2 SVGAGI (reference sequence). CDR3 in amino acids: CASSPRLGRTYNQPQHF. DNA of the CDR3: TGTGCCAGCAGTCCCCGGCTTGGTAGGACTTACAATCAGCCCCAGCATTTT.

This clonotype was found a few times. This chain connects TRBV2 to TRBJ1-1; perhaps TRBD1 as D (5 bases). Looked up from germline, CDR1 is SNHLY and CDR2 is FYNNEI. V was cut by 5 bases and J by 4 bases, with 14 bases left in between. This CDR3 spans 14 amino acids. Here the CDR3 DNA reads TGTGCCAGCAGTAAGTTGGGGCACAGCACTGAAGCTTTCTTT. It codes for CASSKLGHSTEAFF.

This clonotype was seen a handful of times. The chain recombines TRBV9 with TRBJ1-2; no firm D call. There are 14 residues in the CDR3. Germline CDR1 and CDR2: SGDLS and YYNGEE. Trimming took 3 bases from V and 8 from J, leaving 17 bases between them. The CDR3 is CASSAPPRGTGYTF. Here the CDR3 DNA reads TGTGCCAGCAGCGCTCCCCCCCGGGGAACGGGCTACACCTTC.

The chain couples TRBV5-1 to TRBJ2-2, with D uncertain. The V and J ends lost 4 bases and 4 bases respectively, with 11 bases between them. Germline-derived CDR1 and CDR2 are SGHRS and YFSETQ. The CDR3 length is 14 residues. The CDR3 DNA follows: TGCGCCAGCAGCGTCCTCCTTCTCACCGGGGAGCTGTTTTTT. Its protein is CASSVLLLTGELFF. Full variable domain (remainder filled in from reference TRBV5-1 and TRBJ2-2): KAGVTQTPRYLIKTRGQQVTLSCSPISGHRSVSWYQQTPGQGLQFLFEYFSETQRNKGNFPGRFSGRQFSNSRSEMNVSTLELGDSALYLCASSVLLLTGELFFGEGSRLTVL.

This clonotype came up a few times. The genes are TRBV4-3 and TRBJ2-5; D is possibly TRBD1 or TRBD2 (5 bases each). V dropped 5 bases and J dropped 4 bases, with 14 bases sitting between them. CDR1 is LGHNA and CDR2 is YSLEER in the germline V gene. The CDR3 sequence is 14 residues long. The CDR3 DNA follows: TGCGCCAGCAGCTCAAGGGACGGTGGAGAGACCCAGTACTTC. Translated: CASSSRDGGETQYF.

This clonotype was seen a few times. The rearrangement links TRBV24-1 to TRBJ2-1; D might be TRBD1 or TRBD2, each matching 7 bases. This CDR3 contains 13 residues. The V end lost 5 bases, the J end lost 9 bases, and 13 bases lay between the germline ends. Germline lookup yields CDR1 KGHDR and CDR2 SFDVKD. This CDR3 is CATSGQGGFEQFF. DNA of the CDR3: TGTGCCACCAGTGGCCAGGGGGGGTTTGAGCAGTTCTTC.

The chain has TRBV7-9 and TRBJ1-1; maybe TRBD1 (6 bases). The germline CDR1 and CDR2 sequences are SEHNR and FQNEAQ (reference sequence). V lost 5 bases and J lost 5, with 15 bases in between. This CDR3 is built from 14 residues. This CDR3 is CASSLDSLGTEAFF. For the CDR3, the DNA is TGTGCCAGCAGCCTGGACAGCCTCGGGACTGAAGCTTTCTTT. Full variable domain (rest looked up from reference TRBV7-9 and TRBJ1-1): DTGVSQNPRHKITKRGQNVTFRCDPISEHNRLYWYRQTLGQGPEFLTYFQNEAQLEKSRLLSDRFSAERPKGSFSTLEIQRTEQGDSAMYLCASSLDSLGTEAFFGQGTRLTVV.

This clonotype was picked up a small number of times. The V and J genes are TRBV28 and TRBJ1-3; no clear D. From germline, CDR1 is MDHEN and CDR2 SYDVKM. The CDR3 sequence is 12 residues long. Trimming took 8 bases from V and 3 from J, leaving 8 bases between them. CDR3 sequence: CASWRYGNTIYF. CDR3 nucleotide sequence: TGTGCCAGCTGGCGTTATGGAAACACCATATATTTT.

This clonotype turned up a few times. The CDR3 spells CASSSQRAGGQNEQFF. The CDR3 bases are TGCGCCAGCAGCTCCCAGAGGGCGGGGGGGCAAAACGAGCAGTTCTTC. The chain combines TRBV5-1 with TRBJ2-1; 9 bases are a match to TRBD2. Germline lookup yields CDR1 SGHRS and CDR2 YFSETQ. There are 16 residues in the CDR3. V lost 3 bases and J lost 10; bases outside the gene matches: 14. The full variable domain, with the rest looked up from reference TRBV5-1 and TRBJ2-1, is KAGVTQTPRYLIKTRGQQVTLSCSPISGHRSVSWYQQTPGQGLQFLFEYFSETQRNKGNFPGRFSGRQFSNSRSEMNVSTLELGDSALYLCASSSQRAGGQNEQFFGPGTRLTVL.

The chain employs TRBV21-1 and TRBJ1-6. TRBV21-1 is flagged as a pseudogene. The CDR3 extends over 16 amino acids. The DNA for the CDR3 is TGTGCCAGCAGCAAAGACAGGGGCACCTATAATTCACCCCTCCACTTT. Translating gives CASSKDRGTYNSPLHF.

This clonotype has a handful of counts. The chain links TRBV4-3 to TRBJ1-2; D unresolved. Germline V lookup: CDR1 LGHNA, CDR2 YSLEER. With 3 bases removed from V and 6 bases from J, the gap between germline ends came to 14 bases. The CDR3 has 14 residues. The CDR3 loop is CASSHDETPHGYTF. Here the CDR3 DNA reads TGCGCCAGCAGCCATGACGAAACGCCCCATGGCTACACCTTC.

The chain employs TRBV5-4 and TRBJ1-2; D gene uncertain. V lost 0 bases, J lost 3 bases, and 15 bases lay in between. Germline V gene data show CDR1 as SGHNT and CDR2 as YYREEE (reference sequence). This CDR3 is 16 amino acids long. The CDR3 sequence: CASSLEVMANDYGYTF. CDR3 nucleotides: TGTGCCAGCAGCTTGGAGGTAATGGCCAACGACTATGGCTACACCTTC. The full variable domain, rest sourced from reference TRBV5-4 and TRBJ1-2, is ETGVTQSPTHLIKTRGQQVTLRCSSQSGHNTVSWYQQALGQGPQFIFQYYREEENGRGNFPPRFSGLQFPNYSSELNVNALELDDSALYLCASSLEVMANDYGYTFGSGTRLTVV.

This chain joins TRBV7-2 and TRBJ2-1; the D gene is possibly TRBD2 (6 bases). The CDR3 extends over 16 amino acids. Germline CDR1 is SGHTA and CDR2 is FQGNSA. The V end was cut by 4 bases, the J end by 6 bases, with 19 bases between. CDR3 sequence: CASSSGWPGVPNEQFF. The CDR3 coding sequence is TGTGCCAGCAGCTCGGGATGGCCGGGAGTCCCCAATGAGCAGTTCTTC.

The V and J genes are TRBV18 and TRBJ1-1; D remains ambiguous. Trimming left V 0 bases short and J 6 bases short, with 11 bases between. This CDR3 has 14 amino acids. CDR1 and CDR2 (germline): KGHSH, LQKENI. CDR3 nucleotides: TGTGCCAGCTCACCACCGGCTTATCGCCCTGAAGCTTTCTTT. It is translated as CASSPPAYRPEAFF.

V usage is TRBV4-1 and J usage is TRBJ2-3; weak D call: TRBD2 (5 bases). This CDR3 is built from 16 residues. Germline V gives CDR1 MGHRA, CDR2 YSYEKL. Trimming pared 1 base from V and 6 bases from J, leaving 17 bases between. The CDR3 loop is CASSQADRDILDTQYF. The CDR3 DNA reads as TGCGCCAGCAGCCAAGCAGACCGGGATATCTTGGATACGCAGTATTTT.